A single sample is the source of the 23 T cell receptor beta chains below, sequenced in a study of CD8 T cells in ankylosing spondylitis. One entry per CDR3 protein results from TCRdb running MiXCR on the 5' RACE reads. The data show fewer than 400,000 distinct CDR3 sequences, 14% to 15% seen once. The sequenced material came from blood, either unsorted or a sorted T cell fraction (not recorded which). The receptors were sampled from a male donor with ankylosing spondylitis or in good health (not recorded which).

This clonotype was counted only a few times. This chain uses TRBV5-4 with TRBJ1-1; weak D call: TRBD1 (5 bases). CDR3 length equals 14 residues. Trimming pared 4 bases from V and 6 bases from J, leaving 16 bases between. Germline V gives CDR1 SGHNT, CDR2 YYREEE (reference sequence). The DNA for the CDR3 is TGTGCCAGCAGCCTTCAGGGCGTTAGGTCTGAAGCTTTCTTT. Translated: CASSLQGVRSEAFF.

This clonotype was seen a handful of times. This chain links TRBV10-3 with TRBJ2-1; 8 positions agree with TRBD2. Germline CDR1 ENHRY, CDR2 SYGVKD. The CDR3 extends over 13 amino acids. The V gene end was trimmed by 10 bases and the J gene end by 6 bases; junction bases not matched to a gene: 8. The CDR3 DNA is TGTGCCACCGTCGCCGGGGGGGGCAATGAGCAGTTCTTC. Residues: CATVAGGGNEQFF.

This chain links TRBV14 with TRBJ2-1; 11 nucleotides line up with TRBD2. J was trimmed by 8 bases and V by 4 bases; bases with no gene match: 10. This CDR3 is built from 16 residues. Germline V gene lookup returns CDR1 SGHDN and CDR2 FVKESK. As DNA, the CDR3 is TGTGCCAGCAGCCTTCTCCGGCTAGCGGGGGGCGATGAGCAGTTCTTC. It encodes CASSLLRLAGGDEQFF. Drawing the rest from reference TRBV14 and TRBJ2-1, the complete variable domain is EAGVTQFPSHSVIEKGQTVTLRCDPISGHDNLYWYRRVMGKEIKFLLHFVKESKQDESGMPNNRFLAERTGGTYSTLKVQPAELEDSGVYFCASSLLRLAGGDEQFFGPGTRLTVL.

This chain uses TRBV11-1 with TRBJ2-1; D uncertain. Germline V gives CDR1 SGHAT, CDR2 FQDESV (reference sequence). Between the trimmed V and J ends, which lost 1 base and 9 bases, there was a span of 7 bases. The CDR3 spans 12 residues. The CDR3 loop reads CASSLVPTEQFF. CDR3 nucleotide sequence: TGTGCCAGCAGCTTAGTACCGACTGAGCAGTTCTTC.

The sample holds many counts of this clonotype. The chain recombines TRBV12-3 or TRBV12-4 with TRBJ2-5; TRBD2 agrees at 8 bases. V shed 1 base and J 5 bases; nucleotides not matched to a gene: 3. This CDR3 comprises 14 residues. The CDR3 region is CASSLESSGETQYF. CDR3 DNA: TGTGCCAGCAGTTTAGAGTCTAGCGGGGAGACCCAGTACTTC.

This clonotype appeared a few times. This chain connects TRBV2 to TRBJ2-7; 7 bases are shared with TRBD1. The CDR3 is 13 amino acids. Looked up from germline, CDR1 is SNHLY and CDR2 is FYNNEI. The trim removed 6 bases at V and 3 bases at J, leaving 5 bases unmatched. CDR3 loop: CASRFGQDYEQYF. The CDR3 region has the DNA TGTGCCAGCAGGTTTGGACAGGACTACGAGCAGTACTTC.

This clonotype was seen ten or more times. V gene TRBV6-2 or TRBV6-3 combines with J gene TRBJ1-1; unclear D gene. The V end lost 2 bases, the J end lost 7 bases, and 14 bases lay between the germline ends. Germline V gene lookup returns CDR1 MNHEY and CDR2 SVGEGT. The CDR3 runs 14 residues. The CDR3 DNA reads TGTGCCAGCAGTTACGACCGTCAACAAAGTGAAGCTTTCTTT. The encoded protein is CASSYDRQQSEAFF.

The chain links TRBV9 to TRBJ2-3; 10 nucleotides align to TRBD2. Germline V CDR1 and CDR2: SGDLS, YYNGEE. CDR3 length: 15 amino acids. Trimming at V came to 4 bases and at J to 4 bases, leaving 6 bases not matched to a gene. In DNA, the CDR3 is TGTGCCAGCAGCATCCGGACTAGCGGCGCAGATACGCAGTATTTT. It specifies CASSIRTSGADTQYF.

In this sample, this clonotype turned up a few times. The V and J genes are TRBV20-1 and TRBJ2-7, with 9 bases fitting TRBD2. The V gene end was trimmed by 3 bases and the J gene end by 3 bases; junction bases not matched to a gene: 6. The CDR3 has 14 amino acids. CDR1 is DFQATT and CDR2 is SNEGSKA in the germline V gene (reference sequence). Here the CDR3 reads CSASRTSEGYEQYF. The CDR3 bases are TGCAGTGCTAGCAGGACTAGCGAAGGCTACGAGCAGTACTTC.

In DNA, the CDR3 is TGCGCCAGCAGTGATGGTGGGGGATCCCACGAGCAGTACTTC. Encoded protein: CASSDGGGSHEQYF. The chain uses TRBV10-2 and TRBJ2-7; either TRBD1 or TRBD2 may supply D (5 bases each). There are 14 residues in the CDR3. Germline V CDR1 and CDR2: WSHSY, SAAADI. Trimming pared 3 bases from V and 5 bases from J, leaving 14 bases between.

J is TRBJ2-1 and V is TRBV5-1; TRBD2 matches 14 bases. CDR3 length equals 17 residues. Germline V gives CDR1 SGHRS, CDR2 YFSETQ. V gave up 0 bases and J gave up 6 bases; unmatched junction bases: 5. CDR3 sequence: CASSLGLAGGPSNEQFF. DNA for the CDR3: TGCGCCAGCAGCTTGGGACTAGCGGGGGGGCCGTCCAATGAGCAGTTCTTC.

The chain has TRBV20-1 and TRBJ2-3; 8 positions match TRBD2. CDR1 DFQATT and CDR2 SNEGSKA come from the germline V gene (reference sequence). The J segment lost 5 bases and the V segment lost 4 bases, leaving 14 bases of the junction unmatched. The CDR3 sequence is 16 residues long. DNA for the CDR3: TGCAGTGCTACCCCCTCGTTAGCGGGAAGGGAAGATACGCAGTATTTT. It codes for CSATPSLAGREDTQYF.

This clonotype was observed a few times. The genes are TRBV6-1 and TRBJ2-7, with TRBD2 matching over 9 bases. The CDR3 runs to 15 residues. Losses at the gene ends were 6 bases for V and 7 bases for J; bases not matched to a gene: 13. Germline CDR1 and CDR2: MNHNS and SASEGT. CDR3 residues: CASRGPYSGRGEQYF. The CDR3 DNA sequence: TGTGCCAGCAGAGGTCCTTATAGCGGGAGAGGGGAGCAGTACTTC.

Many counts were recorded for this clonotype. The chain uses TRBV29-1 and TRBJ2-7, with a possible D match to TRBD2 (6 bases). The germline V gene encodes CDR1 SQVTM and CDR2 ANQGSEA. The CDR3 runs to 14 residues. V lost 7 bases, J lost 3 bases, and 19 bases lay in between. The CDR3 DNA reads TGCAGCGCGGGAGTGCGGGGTGGGGTCTACGAGCAGTACTTC. This sequence encodes CSAGVRGGVYEQYF.

The chain uses TRBV14 and TRBJ2-1; no reliable D call. This CDR3 has 14 amino acids. V gave up 0 bases and J gave up 13 bases, with 16 bases separating them. Germline V gene data show CDR1 as SGHDN and CDR2 as FVKESK. The CDR3 sequence: CASSQDLRSLLQFF. The CDR3 DNA follows: TGTGCCAGCAGCCAAGATCTACGGTCTTTGCTCCAGTTCTTC.

V gene TRBV7-2 combines with J gene TRBJ1-1, with a weak D call TRBD1 (6 bases). Germline loops: CDR1 SGHTA, CDR2 FQGNSA. This CDR3 has 13 residues. Trimming pared 5 bases from V and 5 bases from J, leaving 12 bases between. CDR3 nucleotides: TGTGCCAGCAGCGGGACAAGCAGAACTGAAGCTTTCTTT. It yields the protein CASSGTSRTEAFF.

This clonotype was detected only a few times. The gene calls are TRBV29-1 and TRBJ2-3; D could derive from TRBD1 or TRBD2 (6 bases each). CDR1 and CDR2 from the germline V gene are SQVTM and ANQGSEA. This CDR3 region has 12 residues. Trimming pared 6 bases from V and 9 bases from J, leaving 16 bases between. CDR3: CSVVIGGGTQYF. CDR3 DNA sequence: TGCAGCGTGGTCATCGGAGGGGGAACGCAGTATTTT.

This clonotype was observed a handful of times. This chain links TRBV5-6 with TRBJ2-1, with 14 bases aligning to TRBD2. The ends lost 1 base at V and 0 bases at J; junction bases unmatched: 3. In germline, CDR1 is SGHDT, CDR2 YYEEEE. The CDR3 is 18 residues long. CDR3 DNA: TGTGCCAGCAGCTTGTTCGGGACTAGCGGGAGCTCCTACAATGAGCAGTTCTTC. It codes for CASSLFGTSGSSYNEQFF.

The J gene is TRBJ2-7, the V gene TRBV10-3; D ambiguous. The V end lost 4 bases, the J end lost 4 bases, and 8 bases lay between the germline ends. The length of the CDR3 is 12 residues. Germline loops: CDR1 ENHRY, CDR2 SYGVKD. The CDR3 DNA is TGTGCCATCAGTGTAAACGGGTACGAGCAGTACTTC. Translation gives CAISVNGYEQYF.

The chain is built from TRBV12-3 or TRBV12-4 and TRBJ1-2, with D maybe TRBD1 (6 bases). V was trimmed by 4 bases and J by 7 bases, leaving 16 bases between them. CDR3 length: 14 residues. The CDR3 nucleotides read TGTGCCAGCAGTTCGGACAGTACCAGAGGTGGCTACACCTTC. Residues: CASSSDSTRGGYTF.

V usage is TRBV12-3 or TRBV12-4 and J usage is TRBJ2-5, with 12 bases identical to TRBD2. V was pared by 0 bases and J by 4 bases, with 6 bases of the junction left unmatched. This CDR3 has 17 residues. CDR3 coding DNA: TGTGCCAGCAGTTTAGCGCTAGCGGGGGGGCTGAGAGAGACCCAGTACTTC. It codes for CASSLALAGGLRETQYF.

This chain links TRBV28 with TRBJ2-3, with TRBD2 as a possible D gene (5 bases). Per germline, CDR1 MDHEN and CDR2 SYDVKM. There are 16 residues in the CDR3. V was pared by 4 bases and J by 0 bases, with 14 bases between. CDR3 sequence reads: CASSSHAGTSTDTQYF. In DNA form, the CDR3 reads TGTGCCAGCAGTTCCCATGCGGGTACTAGCACAGATACGCAGTATTTT.

The chain recombines TRBV7-9 with TRBJ2-1, with D uncertain. Germline CDR1 reads SEHNR; CDR2 reads FQNEAQ (reference sequence). The CDR3 has 14 residues. V lost 4 bases to trimming and J lost 7 bases, with 14 bases between them. CDR3 residues: CASSSRNRRNEQFF. The DNA for the CDR3 is TGTGCCAGCAGCTCCAGGAATCGGCGGAATGAGCAGTTCTTC.